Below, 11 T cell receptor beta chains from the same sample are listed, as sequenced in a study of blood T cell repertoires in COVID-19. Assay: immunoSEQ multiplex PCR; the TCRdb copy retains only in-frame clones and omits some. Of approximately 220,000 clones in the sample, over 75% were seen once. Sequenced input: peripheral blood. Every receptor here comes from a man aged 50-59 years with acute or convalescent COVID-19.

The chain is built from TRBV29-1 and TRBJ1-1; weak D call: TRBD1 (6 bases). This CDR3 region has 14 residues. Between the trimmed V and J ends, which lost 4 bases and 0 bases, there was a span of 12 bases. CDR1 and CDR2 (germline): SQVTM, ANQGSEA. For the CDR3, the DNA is TGCAGCGTTGTGGACAGCCCGCTGAACACTGAAGCTTTCTTT. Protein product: CSVVDSPLNTEAFF.

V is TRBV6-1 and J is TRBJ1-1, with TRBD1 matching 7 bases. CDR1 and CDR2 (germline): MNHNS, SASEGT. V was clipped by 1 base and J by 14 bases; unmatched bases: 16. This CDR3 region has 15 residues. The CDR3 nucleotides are TGTGCCAGCAGTGAAGGGGCAGGGGGAATACTGAAACCCTTCTTT. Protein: CASSEGAGGILKPFF.

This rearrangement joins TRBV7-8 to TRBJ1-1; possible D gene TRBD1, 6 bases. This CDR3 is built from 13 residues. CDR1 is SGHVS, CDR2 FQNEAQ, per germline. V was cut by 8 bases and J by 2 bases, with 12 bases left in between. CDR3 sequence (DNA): TGTGCCAGCGGGGGCAGAACAAACACTGAAGCTTTCTTT. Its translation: CASGGRTNTEAFF.

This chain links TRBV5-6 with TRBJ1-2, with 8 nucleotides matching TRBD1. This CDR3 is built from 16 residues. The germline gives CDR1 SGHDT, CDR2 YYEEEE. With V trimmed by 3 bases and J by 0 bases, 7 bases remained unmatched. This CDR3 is CASSYGQGGPNYGYTF. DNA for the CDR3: TGTGCCAGCAGCTACGGACAGGGAGGACCTAACTATGGCTACACCTTC.

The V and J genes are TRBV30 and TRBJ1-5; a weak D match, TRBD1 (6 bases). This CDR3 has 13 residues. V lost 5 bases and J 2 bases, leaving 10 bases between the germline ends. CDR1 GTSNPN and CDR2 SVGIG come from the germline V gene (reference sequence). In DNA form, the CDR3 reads TGTGCCTGGTGCAGGGGAGGCAATCAGCCCCAGCATTTT. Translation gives CAWCRGGNQPQHF. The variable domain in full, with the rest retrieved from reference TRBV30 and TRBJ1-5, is SQTIHQWPATLVQPVGSPLSLECTVEGTSNPNLYWYRQAAGRGLQLLFYSVGIGQISSEVPQNLSASRPQDRQFILSSKKLLLSDSGFYLCAWCRGGNQPQHFGDGTRLSIL.

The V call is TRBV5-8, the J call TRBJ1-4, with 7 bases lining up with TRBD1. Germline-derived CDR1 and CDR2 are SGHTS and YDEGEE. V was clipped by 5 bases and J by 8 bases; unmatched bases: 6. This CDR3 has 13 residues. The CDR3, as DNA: TGTGCCAGCAGTAGACAGGGTTGGGAAAAACTGTTTTTT. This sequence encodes CASSRQGWEKLFF.

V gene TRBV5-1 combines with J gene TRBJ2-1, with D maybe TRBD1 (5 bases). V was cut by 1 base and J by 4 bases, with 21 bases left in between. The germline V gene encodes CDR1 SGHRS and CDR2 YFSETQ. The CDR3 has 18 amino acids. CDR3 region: CASSLRARTSLSYNEQFF. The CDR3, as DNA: TGCGCCAGCAGCTTGAGAGCCAGGACATCTCTCTCATACAATGAGCAGTTCTTC.

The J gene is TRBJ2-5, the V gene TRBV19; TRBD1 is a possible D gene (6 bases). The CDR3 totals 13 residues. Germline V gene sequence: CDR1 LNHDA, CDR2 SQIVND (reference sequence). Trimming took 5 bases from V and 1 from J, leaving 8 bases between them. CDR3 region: CASSGGFQETQYF. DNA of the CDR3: TGTGCCAGTAGTGGGGGCTTCCAAGAGACCCAGTACTTC.

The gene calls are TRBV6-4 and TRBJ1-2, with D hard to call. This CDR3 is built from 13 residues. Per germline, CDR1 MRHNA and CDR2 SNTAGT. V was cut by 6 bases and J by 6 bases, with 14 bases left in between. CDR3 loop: CASRGAAGNGYTF. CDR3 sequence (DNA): TGTGCCAGCAGGGGAGCGGCGGGAAATGGCTACACCTTC.

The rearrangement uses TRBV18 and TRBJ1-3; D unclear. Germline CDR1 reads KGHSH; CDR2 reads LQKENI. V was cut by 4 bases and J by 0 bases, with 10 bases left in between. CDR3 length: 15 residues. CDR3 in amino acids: CASSRTPSSGNTIYF. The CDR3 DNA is TGTGCCAGCTCACGAACACCCAGCTCTGGAAACACCATATATTTT.

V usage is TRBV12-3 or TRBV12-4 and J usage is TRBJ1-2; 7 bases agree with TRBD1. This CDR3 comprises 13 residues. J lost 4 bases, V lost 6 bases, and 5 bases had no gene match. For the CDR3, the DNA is TGTGCCAGCAGCCAGGACAGGAGCTATGGCTACACCTTC. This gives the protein CASSQDRSYGYTF.